The 6 T cell receptor beta chains below all came from one sample that was sequenced in a study of tumor-infiltrating lymphocytes in oesophageal squamous cell carcinoma. A single record per CDR3 protein comes from TCRdb applying MiXCR to the PCR reads. The sample consists of about 12,000 distinct CDR3 sequences, roughly 55% of them appearing once. The sequenced material came from esophageal tumor tissue. The receptors here all came from a female donor with esophageal squamous cell carcinoma.

Note on this clonotype: One end of the junction varies from germline; a read error may be responsible. In DNA form, the CDR3 reads TGTGCCAGCAGCTACCGAACCGGGACTAGCAGTATCTTC. This codes for CASSYRTGTSSIF. The rearrangement links TRBV7-8 to TRBJ2-5; 9 nucleotides line up with TRBD2. This CDR3 is built from 13 residues. Germline-derived CDR1 and CDR2 are SGHVS and FQNEAQ.

The gene calls are TRBV7-2 and TRBJ2-3; the match to TRBD2 covers 11 bases. Germline V gives CDR1 SGHTA, CDR2 FQGNSA. This CDR3 contains 15 residues. J lost 4 bases, V lost 6 bases, and 6 bases had no gene match. The CDR3 sequence is CASSQLAGVPDTQYF. Here the CDR3 DNA reads TGTGCCAGCAGTCAACTAGCGGGAGTCCCAGATACGCAGTATTTT.

The genes are TRBV7-2 and TRBJ2-1, with D unclear. Gene TRBJ2-7 matches the end of the DNA better, so the J call may be wrong. The germline V gene has CDR1 SGHTA and CDR2 FQGNSA. The CDR3 is 14 amino acids. The CDR3 spells CASSLDYLSYEQYF. The CDR3 DNA reads TGTGCCAGCAGCTTAGACTACCTCTCCTACGAGCAGTACTTC.

CDR3 DNA sequence: TGTGCCACCAGTGAACCCCATATGGGAGGTCAAACAGAGACCCAGTACTTC. Translated: CATSEPHMGGQTETQYF. This chain links TRBV24-1 with TRBJ2-1; tentative D call: TRBD2 (6 bases). The J call may be in error: the DNA end matches TRBJ2-5 better. The germline gives CDR1 KGHDR, CDR2 SFDVKD. The CDR3 extends over 17 amino acids.

This rearrangement joins TRBV5-1 to TRBJ2-1; TRBD2 matches at 13 bases. The DNA end is more similar to TRBJ2-5, so the J call may be wrong. This CDR3 comprises 16 residues. CDR1 SGHRS and CDR2 YFSETQ come from the germline V gene. The CDR3 sequence is CASSLGLAGGWETQYF. CDR3 coding DNA: TGCGCCAGCAGCTTGGGACTAGCGGGGGGATGGGAGACCCAGTACTTC.

The V call is TRBV24-1, the J call TRBJ1-3; 9 bases are shared with TRBD1. The germline CDR1 and CDR2 sequences are KGHDR and SFDVKD. The junction had 5 bases not matched to a gene; V was cut back by 3 bases and J by 3 bases. CDR3 length equals 16 residues. The CDR3 DNA reads as TGTGCCACCAGTGATGAAACAGGGGGCGATGGAAACACCATATATTTT. This translates into CATSDETGGDGNTIYF.